This T cell receptor (beta chain) stems from a study of technical replicates of blood from a few donors. The data were produced by immunoSEQ multiplex PCR, yet TCRdb's version contains in-frame clones alone and is incomplete. The sample records under 100,000 clones, around 96% being singletons. The TCR comes from a human donor in good health. The source material was T cells isolated from PBMCs.

The CDR3 DNA is TGTGCCAGCAGCGAAGCATTGTCCACCGGGGAGCTGTTTTTT. It codes for CASSEALSTGELFF. The chain joins TRBV9 to TRBJ2-2; D unresolved. The germline gives CDR1 SGDLS, CDR2 YYNGEE. The CDR3 has 14 amino acids. Between the trimmed V and J ends, which lost 3 bases and 4 bases, there was a span of 10 bases.